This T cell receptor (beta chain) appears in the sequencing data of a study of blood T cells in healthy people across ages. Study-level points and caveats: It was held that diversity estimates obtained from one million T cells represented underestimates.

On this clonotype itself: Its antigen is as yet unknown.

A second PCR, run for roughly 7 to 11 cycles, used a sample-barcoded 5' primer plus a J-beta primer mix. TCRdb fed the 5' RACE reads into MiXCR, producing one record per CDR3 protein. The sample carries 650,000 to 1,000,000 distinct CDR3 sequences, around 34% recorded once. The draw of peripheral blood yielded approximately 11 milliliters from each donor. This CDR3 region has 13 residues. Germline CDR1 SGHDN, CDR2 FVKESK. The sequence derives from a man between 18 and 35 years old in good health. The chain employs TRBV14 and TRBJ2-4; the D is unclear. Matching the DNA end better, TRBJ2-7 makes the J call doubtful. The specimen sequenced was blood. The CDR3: CASATGQLDEQYF. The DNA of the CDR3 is TGTGCCAGCGCCACCGGGCAACTTGACGAGCAGTACTTC.